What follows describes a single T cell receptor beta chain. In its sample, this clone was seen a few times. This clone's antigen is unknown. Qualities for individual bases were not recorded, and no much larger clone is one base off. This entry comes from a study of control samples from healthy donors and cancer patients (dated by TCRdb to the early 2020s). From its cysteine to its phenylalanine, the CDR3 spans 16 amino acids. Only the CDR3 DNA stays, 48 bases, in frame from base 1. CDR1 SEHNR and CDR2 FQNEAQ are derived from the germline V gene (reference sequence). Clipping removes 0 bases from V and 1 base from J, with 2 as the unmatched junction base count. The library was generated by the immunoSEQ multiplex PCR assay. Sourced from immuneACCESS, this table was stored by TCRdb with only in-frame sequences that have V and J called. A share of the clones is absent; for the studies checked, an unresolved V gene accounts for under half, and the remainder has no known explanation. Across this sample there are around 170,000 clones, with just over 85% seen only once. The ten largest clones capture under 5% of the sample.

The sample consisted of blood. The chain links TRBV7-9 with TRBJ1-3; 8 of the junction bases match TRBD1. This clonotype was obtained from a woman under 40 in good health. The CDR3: CASSLAQGASGNTIYF. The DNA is TGTGCCAGCAGCTTAGCGCAGGGGGCATCTGGAAACACCATATATTTT.